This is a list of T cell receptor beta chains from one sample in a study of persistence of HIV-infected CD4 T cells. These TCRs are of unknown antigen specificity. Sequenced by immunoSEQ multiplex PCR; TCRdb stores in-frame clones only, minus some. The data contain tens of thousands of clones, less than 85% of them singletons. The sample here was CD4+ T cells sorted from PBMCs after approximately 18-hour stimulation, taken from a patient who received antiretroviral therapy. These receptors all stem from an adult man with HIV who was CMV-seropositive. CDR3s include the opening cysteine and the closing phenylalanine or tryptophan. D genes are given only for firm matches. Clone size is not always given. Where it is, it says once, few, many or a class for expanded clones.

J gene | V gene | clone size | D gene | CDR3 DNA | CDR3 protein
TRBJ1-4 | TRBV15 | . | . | TGTGCCACCAGCAGAGACCTCGGTGCAACTAATGAAAAACTGTTTTTT | CATSRDLGATNEKLFF
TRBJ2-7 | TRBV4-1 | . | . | TGCGCCAGCAGCCAAGTGGAAAAGGCGCACGAGCAGTACTTC | CASSQVEKAHEQYF
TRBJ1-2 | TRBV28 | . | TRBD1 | TGTGCCAGCAGTTCCGGACAGGGTGGGGGCTACTATGGCTACACCTTC | CASSSGQGGGYYGYTF
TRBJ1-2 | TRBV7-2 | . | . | TGTGCCAGCAGCCCCAGGAGTTTCGGGGATGGCTACACCTTC | CASSPRSFGDGYTF
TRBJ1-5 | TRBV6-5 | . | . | TGTGCCAGCATGGGGGCTTATAGCAATCAGCCCCAGCATTTT | CASMGAYSNQPQHF
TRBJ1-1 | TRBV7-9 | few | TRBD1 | TGTGCCAGCAGCAAAAAGGGACAGGGGAGGGGCATGAACACTGAAGCTTTCTTT | CASSKKGQGRGMNTEAFF
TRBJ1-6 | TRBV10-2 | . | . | TGCGCCAGCAGTGAGTCGAGCCAGGCGTTTTCACCCCTCCACTTT | CASSESSQAFSPLHF
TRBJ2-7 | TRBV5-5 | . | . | TGTGCCAGCAGCCGTCCCGGAGATGTGGCCTACGAGCAGTACTTC | CASSRPGDVAYEQYF
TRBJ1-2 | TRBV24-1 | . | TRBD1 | TGTGCCACCAGTGACCCTGGACAGGGGAATGGCTACACCTTC | CATSDPGQGNGYTF
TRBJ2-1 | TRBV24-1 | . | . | TGTGCCACCGGTACATCTTACAATGAGCAGTTCTTC | CATGTSYNEQFF
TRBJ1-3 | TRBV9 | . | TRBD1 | TGTGCCAGCAGCGTAGGGTTGACCGGGACAGGGGGCCCAAGCTCTGGAAACACCATATATTTT | CASSVGLTGTGGPSSGNTIYF
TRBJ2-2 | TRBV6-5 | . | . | TGTGCCGGAAAGGGGGAGGTTCTCACCGGGGAGCTGTTTTTT | CAGKGEVLTGELFF
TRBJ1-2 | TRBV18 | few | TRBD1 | TGTGCCAGCTCACCAACAGGGGGAAATGGCTACACCTTC | CASSPTGGNGYTF
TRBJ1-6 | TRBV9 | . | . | TGTGCCAGCAGCGTAGAAGGTTTTATGAATTCACCCCTCCACTTT | CASSVEGFMNSPLHF
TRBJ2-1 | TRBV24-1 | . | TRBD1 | TGTGCCACCAGTGATCCCGGGACAGGAAAGGTCAATGAGCAGTTCTTC | CATSDPGTGKVNEQFF
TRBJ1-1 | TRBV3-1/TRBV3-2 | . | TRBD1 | TGTGCCAGCAGCCAAGCTGACAGGGCCACTGAAGCTTTCTTT | CASSQADRATEAFF
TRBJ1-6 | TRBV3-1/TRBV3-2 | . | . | TGTGCCAGCAGCCAAGGACCCCCGGGTCTGTCTTCACCCCTCCACTTT | CASSQGPPGLSSPLHF
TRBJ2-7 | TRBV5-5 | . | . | TGTGCCAGCAGCCGCGACAGATTCGAGCAGTACTTC | CASSRDRFEQYF
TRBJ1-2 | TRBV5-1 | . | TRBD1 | TGCGCCAGCAGCCGTTCCGGGACAGGGGTTTCCCTTTATGGCTACACCTTC | CASSRSGTGVSLYGYTF
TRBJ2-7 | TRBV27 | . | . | TGTGCCAGCAGTTTATTCGGGGTTCCCGAGCAGTACTTC | CASSLFGVPEQYF
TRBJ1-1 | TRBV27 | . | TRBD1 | TGTGCCAGCGGATTTTCCAGGGGGGGGATGAACACTGAAGCTTTCTTT | CASGFSRGGMNTEAFF
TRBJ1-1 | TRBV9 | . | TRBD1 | TGTGCCAGCTCCTCCGGGAGGGGGCAACCTAACACTGAAGCTTTCTTT | CASSSGRGQPNTEAFF
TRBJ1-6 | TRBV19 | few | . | TGTGCCAGTAGTTCGGGCGCCATGGGGAATTCACCCCTCCACTTT | CASSSGAMGNSPLHF
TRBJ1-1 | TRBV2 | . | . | TGTGCCAGCAGTGAATTAGGAGGTAGTAGTGAAGCTTTCTTT | CASSELGGSSEAFF
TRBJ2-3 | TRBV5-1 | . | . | TGCGCCAGCAGCTTGGGGCAGTTCACAGATACGCAGTATTTT | CASSLGQFTDTQYF
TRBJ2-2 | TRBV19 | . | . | TGTGCCAGTAGACCAACCACAGGGAGAACCGGGGAGCTGTTTTTT | CASRPTTGRTGELFF
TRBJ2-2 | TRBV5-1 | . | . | TGCGCCAGCAGCTTGGGACGACCGAACACCGGGGAGCTGTTTTTT | CASSLGRPNTGELFF
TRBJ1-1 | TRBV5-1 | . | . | TGCGCCAGCAGTGAAGGGCGGGTTGAAGCTTTCTTT | CASSEGRVEAFF
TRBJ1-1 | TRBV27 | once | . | TGTGCCAGCAGTTTGGACCCCCGAAGGGGGAGTGACACTGAAGCTTTCTTT | CASSLDPRRGSDTEAFF
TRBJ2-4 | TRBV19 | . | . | TGTGCCAGTAGTATGGTTTCAGGAAAAAACATTCAGTACTTC | CASSMVSGKNIQYF
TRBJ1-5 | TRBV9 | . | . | TGTGCCAGCAGCCCCCTCGGGACCAATCAGCCCCAGCATTTT | CASSPLGTNQPQHF
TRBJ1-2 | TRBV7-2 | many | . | TGTGCCAGCAGTTTAGGCCAAGGGTTTGGTGGCTACACCTTC | CASSLGQGFGGYTF
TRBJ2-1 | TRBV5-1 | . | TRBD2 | TGCGCCAGCAGAGAGGGAGCGGGGGCCTACAATGAGCAGTTCTTC | CASREGAGAYNEQFF
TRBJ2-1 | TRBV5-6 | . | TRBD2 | TGTGCCAGCAGCTTGGAAGCGGGGGGGACGCTCTACAATGAGCAGTTCTTC | CASSLEAGGTLYNEQFF
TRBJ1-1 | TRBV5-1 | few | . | TGCGCCAGCAGCTTGGAACAGGGCGGGGCTTTCTTT | CASSLEQGGAFF
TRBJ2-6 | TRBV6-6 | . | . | TGTGCCACCCAAAGGGGCCAGGGTGGGGCCAACGTCCTGACTTTC | CATQRGQGGANVLTF
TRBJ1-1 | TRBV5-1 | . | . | TGCGCCAGCAGCTTGGGCACCGGGACATCTTCAGGCCAAGGGCGTGCTTTCTTT | CASSLGTGTSSGQGRAFF
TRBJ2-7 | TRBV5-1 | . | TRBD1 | TGCGCCAGCAGCTTGGGCGGGACAGGGACCTACGAGCAGTACTTC | CASSLGGTGTYEQYF
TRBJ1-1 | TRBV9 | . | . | TGTGCCAGCAGCCTCACGCGGGGGGGGCGGACTGAAGCTTTCTTT | CASSLTRGGRTEAFF
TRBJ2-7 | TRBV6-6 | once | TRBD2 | TGTGCCAGCAGTTACTTTGAGCGGGGGGGTTCCTACGAGCAGTACTTC | CASSYFERGGSYEQYF
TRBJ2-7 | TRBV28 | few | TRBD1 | TGTGCCAGCAGTCCCTTGGGGACAGGGAGTCCCTACGAGCAGTACTTC | CASSPLGTGSPYEQYF
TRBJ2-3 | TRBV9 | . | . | TGTGCCAGCAGCGCCATACAGGGAAGGACAGATACGCAGTATTTT | CASSAIQGRTDTQYF
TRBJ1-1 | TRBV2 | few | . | TGTGCCAGCAGTGACGGGGGGGAGGTGGCAGCTTTCTTT | CASSDGGEVAAFF
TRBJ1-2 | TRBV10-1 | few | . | TGCGCCAGCAGAGTTTTACAGGTTAGCGAAGGTGGCTACACCTTC | CASRVLQVSEGGYTF
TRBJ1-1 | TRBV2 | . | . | TGTGCCAGCAGTGAACAACGGGACACTGAAGCTTTCTTT | CASSEQRDTEAFF
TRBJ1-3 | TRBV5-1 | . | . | TGCGCCAGCAGCCCGGACACAGGCTCTGGAAACACCATATATTTT | CASSPDTGSGNTIYF